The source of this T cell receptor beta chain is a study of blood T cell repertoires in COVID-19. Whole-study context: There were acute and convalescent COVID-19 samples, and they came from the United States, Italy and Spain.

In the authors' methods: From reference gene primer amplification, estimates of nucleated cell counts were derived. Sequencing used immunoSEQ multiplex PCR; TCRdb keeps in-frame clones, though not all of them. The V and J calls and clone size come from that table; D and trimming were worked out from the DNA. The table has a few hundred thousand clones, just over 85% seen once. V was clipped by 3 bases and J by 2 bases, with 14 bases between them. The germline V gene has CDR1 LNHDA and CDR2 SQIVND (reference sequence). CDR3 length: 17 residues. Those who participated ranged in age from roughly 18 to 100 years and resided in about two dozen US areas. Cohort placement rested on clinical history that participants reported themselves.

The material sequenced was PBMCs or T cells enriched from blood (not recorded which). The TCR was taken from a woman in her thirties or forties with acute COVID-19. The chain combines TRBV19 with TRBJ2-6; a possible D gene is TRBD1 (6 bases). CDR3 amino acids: CASSIPLGAAGANVLTF. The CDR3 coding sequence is TGTGCCAGTAGTATCCCCCTGGGGGCGGCTGGGGCCAACGTCCTGACTTTC.